This T cell receptor beta chain was found in a study of blood T cells in healthy people across ages. The V gene lost 8 bases and the J gene lost 3 bases, with 8 bases spanning the gap. The germline CDR1 and CDR2 sequences are ENHRY and SYGVKD. The CDR3 runs 12 residues. Sample-barcoded 5' priming and a J-beta primer mix drove a second PCR of roughly 6 to 12 cycles. The authors tagged each cDNA molecule using a template-switch adaptor with 12 random nucleotides. TCRdb processed the 5' RACE reads anew with MiXCR; each CDR3 protein has one entry. The table has hundreds of thousands of distinct CDR3 sequences, about 51% seen once.

The receptor's source is a woman at least 80 years old in good health. The chain joins TRBV10-3 to TRBJ1-5, with D perhaps TRBD1 (6 bases). The sample comprised blood. As DNA, the CDR3 is TGTGCCATCGGACAGAACAATCAGCCCCAGCATTTT. This sequence encodes CAIGQNNQPQHF.